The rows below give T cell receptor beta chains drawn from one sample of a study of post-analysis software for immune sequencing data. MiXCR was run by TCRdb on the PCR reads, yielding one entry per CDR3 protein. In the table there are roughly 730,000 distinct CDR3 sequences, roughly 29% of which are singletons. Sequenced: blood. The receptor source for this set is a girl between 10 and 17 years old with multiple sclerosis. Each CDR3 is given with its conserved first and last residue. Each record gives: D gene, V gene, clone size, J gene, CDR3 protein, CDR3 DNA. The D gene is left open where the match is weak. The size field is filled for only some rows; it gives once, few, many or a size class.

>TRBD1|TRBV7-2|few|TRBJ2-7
CASSWTGTGPYEQYF
TGTGCCAGCAGCTGGACTGGGACAGGACCCTACGAGCAGTACTTC
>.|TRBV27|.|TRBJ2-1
CASTLGAEQFF
TGTGCCAGCACCCTCGGGGCTGAGCAGTTCTTC
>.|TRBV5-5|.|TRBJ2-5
CASTSRFSPGQETQYF
TGTGCCAGCACTTCTCGGTTCAGTCCGGGGCAAGAGACCCAGTACTTC
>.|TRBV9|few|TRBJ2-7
CASSVGGAAYEQYF
TGTGCCAGCAGCGTAGGGGGGGCCGCCTACGAGCAGTACTTC
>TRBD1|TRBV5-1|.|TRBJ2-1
CASSFTTGGYNEQFF
TGCGCCAGCAGCTTCACGACAGGGGGGTACAATGAGCAGTTCTTC
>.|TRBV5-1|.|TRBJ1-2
CASSPGDDSNYGYTF
TGCGCCAGCAGCCCTGGAGACGACAGTAACTATGGCTACACCTTC
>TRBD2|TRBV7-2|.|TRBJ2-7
CASSLVASGTKIEQYF
TGTGCCAGCAGCTTAGTGGCTAGCGGGACAAAGATCGAGCAGTACTTC
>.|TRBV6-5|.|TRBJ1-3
CASSAFMTAGNTIYF
TGTGCCAGCAGCGCCTTTATGACGGCTGGAAACACCATATATTTT
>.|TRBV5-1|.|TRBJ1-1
CASSFSAINTEAFF
TGCGCCAGCAGCTTTTCCGCGATAAACACTGAAGCTTTCTTT
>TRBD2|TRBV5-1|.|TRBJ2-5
CASSGLAEETQYF
TGCGCCAGCAGCGGACTAGCGGAAGAGACCCAGTACTTC